This T cell receptor beta chain was identified during a study of blood T cell repertoires in COVID-19. Study details: Sites in the United States, Italy and Spain provided acute and convalescent COVID-19 samples. T cells, B-cell-depleted T cells, or PBMCs supplied cDNA or gDNA.

Study processing details: For nucleated cells, counts were estimated from reference gene primer amplification. Sequencing was performed with immunoSEQ multiplex PCR; in TCRdb, only in-frame clones are kept and a portion is missing. V, J and clone size are taken as reported in that table, and D and trimming were inferred from the DNA itself. This sample has some 140,000 clones, with around 85% found just once. The CDR3 has 15 residues. Looked up from germline, CDR1 is SGHVS and CDR2 is FQNEAQ. Trimming took 5 bases from V and 4 from J; bases not matched to a gene: 8. This clone occurred a few times. This clonotype was sampled from a human donor in a cohort sampled during active COVID-19. Material: peripheral blood. The chain has TRBV7-8 and TRBJ1-5; the match to TRBD1 covers 7 bases. The CDR3 region has the DNA TGTGCCAGCAGCGAAAAAGGGACAGAGAATCAGCCCCAGCATTTT. Residues: CASSEKGTENQPQHF.